The source of this TCR beta chain is a study of cytomegalovirus exposure and HLA in healthy donors. This CDR3 has 14 residues. V lost 6 bases to trimming and J lost 0 bases, with 12 bases between them. Germline V gene lookup returns CDR1 MGHRA and CDR2 YSYEKL. A remark on this clone: Its cognate antigen is unknown.

Study-wide points: With high specificity and sensitivity, the classifier reportedly diagnosed cytomegalovirus status. TCR beta chains numbering more than 150 were designated cytomegalovirus-associated. One later analysis, an examination of the 120 validation repertoires, found that first-cohort TCR clusters tended to co-occur in them.

Produced via immunoSEQ multiplex PCR; TCRdb's table is partial and in-frame only. The table includes 150,000 or so clones, around nine tenths detected once. The sequencing sample was made of PBMCs. The genes are TRBV4-1 and TRBJ2-7; D remains ambiguous. The sequence came from a man aged 18 to 30 in good health and CMV-seropositive. CDR3 protein: CASSSLESSYEQYF. The CDR3 DNA reads TGCGCCAGCAGTTCCCTAGAGAGCTCCTACGAGCAGTACTTC.